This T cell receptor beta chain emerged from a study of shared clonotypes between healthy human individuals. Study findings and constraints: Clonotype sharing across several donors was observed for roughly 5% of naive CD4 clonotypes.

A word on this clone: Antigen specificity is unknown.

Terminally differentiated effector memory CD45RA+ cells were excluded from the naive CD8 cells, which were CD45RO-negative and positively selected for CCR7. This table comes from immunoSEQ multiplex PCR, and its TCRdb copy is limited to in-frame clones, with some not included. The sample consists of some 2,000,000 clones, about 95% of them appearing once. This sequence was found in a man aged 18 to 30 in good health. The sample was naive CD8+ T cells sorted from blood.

In DNA form, the CDR3 reads TGTGCCAGCAGCTTGTGGCCCGCATACGAGCAGTACTTC. This sequence encodes CASSLWPAYEQYF. The rearrangement uses TRBV5-6 and TRBJ2-7; D not certain. The CDR3 loop spans 13 amino acids. Trimming took off 1 base at V and 4 bases at J, with 9 bases between the two ends. From germline, CDR1 is SGHDT and CDR2 YYEEEE.